These 32 T cell receptor beta chains share one sample of origin, sequenced in a study of graft-versus-host responses after intestinal transplantation. Assay: immunoSEQ multiplex PCR; the TCRdb copy retains only in-frame clones and omits some. The repertoire includes more than 20,000 clones, approximately 85% of them detected once, and less than 1% sits in the top ten. The input for sequencing was PBMCs, taken roughly 450 days after intestinal transplant. These TCRs come from a human patient who received an intestinal transplant, so some T cells may come from the graft donor.

The chain combines TRBV6-1 with TRBJ2-1; D unclear. The CDR3 extends over 13 amino acids. Germline V gene lookup returns CDR1 MNHNS and CDR2 SASEGT. Between the trimmed V and J ends, which lost 2 bases and 7 bases, there was a span of 9 bases. This CDR3 is CASSERWENEQFF. The CDR3 coding sequence is TGTGCCAGCAGTGAAAGGTGGGAAAATGAGCAGTTCTTC.

This chain uses TRBV18 with TRBJ2-3, with D perhaps matching TRBD1 (5 bases). Germline V gene sequence: CDR1 KGHSH, CDR2 LQKENI. V shed 3 bases and J shed 4 bases, with 11 bases lying between them. The CDR3 has 14 amino acids. The CDR3 spells CASSPTGFADTQYF. The CDR3 bases are TGTGCCAGCTCACCCACAGGTTTCGCAGATACGCAGTATTTT.

For this clone: The same CDR3 arises from other DNA sequences in this sample as well. The chain links TRBV27 to TRBJ2-7, with D perhaps TRBD1 (5 bases). V was pared by 1 base and J by 6 bases, with 7 bases between. Per the germline V gene, CDR1 is MNHEY and CDR2 is SMNVEV (reference sequence). The CDR3 covers 12 residues. The CDR3 DNA reads TGTGCCAGCAGTTTATTGGGGCGCGAGCAGTACTTC. It encodes CASSLLGREQYF.

The V and J genes are TRBV7-6 and TRBJ2-7; the D call may be TRBD1 or TRBD2 (5 bases each). Germline V gene sequence: CDR1 SGHVS, CDR2 FNYEAQ. Trimming pared 5 bases from V and 2 bases from J, leaving 13 bases between. This CDR3 spans 14 amino acids. The CDR3 loop reads CASSPRDGPYEQYF. CDR3 coding DNA: TGTGCCAGCAGCCCACGGGACGGACCCTACGAGCAGTACTTC.

V usage is TRBV5-4 and J usage is TRBJ2-3; maybe TRBD2 (5 bases). The germline V and J ends were trimmed by 2 bases and 2 bases, with 9 bases remaining between them. Germline V gene sequence: CDR1 SGHNT, CDR2 YYREEE (reference sequence). This CDR3 spans 14 amino acids. CDR3 sequence reads: CASSLPGFTDTQYF. The CDR3 DNA reads TGTGCCAGCAGCTTACCGGGATTCACAGATACGCAGTATTTT.

The chain carries TRBV27 and TRBJ2-7, with 12 nucleotides matching TRBD2. V lost 6 bases to trimming and J lost 3 bases; unmatched junction nucleotides: 3. The CDR3 has 14 amino acids. From germline, CDR1 is MNHEY and CDR2 SMNVEV (reference sequence). Written as DNA, the CDR3 is TGTGCCAGCAGAGCTAGCGGGAGGGTCTACGAGCAGTACTTC. Translating gives CASRASGRVYEQYF.

V usage is TRBV30 and J usage is TRBJ1-5, with 8 bases lining up with TRBD1. CDR3 size: 14 residues. J was trimmed by 6 bases and V by 2 bases; bases with no gene match: 6. Per the germline V gene, CDR1 is GTSNPN and CDR2 is SVGIG (reference sequence). The CDR3 DNA reads as TGTGCCTGGAGTCTACAGGGGGGGAGTCAGCCCCAGCATTTT. Protein sequence: CAWSLQGGSQPQHF. The full variable domain, in which reference TRBV30 and TRBJ1-5 provide the parts outside the CDR3, is SQTIHQWPATLVQPVGSPLSLECTVEGTSNPNLYWYRQAAGRGLQLLFYSVGIGQISSEVPQNLSASRPQDRQFILSSKKLLLSDSGFYLCAWSLQGGSQPQHFGDGTRLSIL.

The rearrangement links TRBV11-2 to TRBJ2-1; 7 bases match TRBD1. The CDR3 contains 16 residues. The J segment lost 0 bases and the V segment lost 5 bases, leaving 7 bases of the junction unmatched. Germline CDR1 and CDR2: SGHAT and FQNNGV. The CDR3 reads CASSKGQVGSYNEQFF. The CDR3 DNA is TGTGCCAGCAGCAAAGGACAGGTAGGCTCCTACAATGAGCAGTTCTTC.

This sequence joins TRBV6-1 and TRBJ2-3; 7 bases are shared with TRBD2. Germline V lookup: CDR1 MNHNS, CDR2 SASEGT. V shed 6 bases and J 1 base; nucleotides not matched to a gene: 7. The CDR3 loop spans 15 amino acids. The chain's CDR3 is CASRSGTTGTDTQYF. As DNA, the CDR3 is TGTGCCAGCAGGTCCGGGACTACTGGCACAGATACGCAGTATTTT.

This chain links TRBV29-1 with TRBJ2-3; no clear D. CDR3 length: 14 residues. From germline, CDR1 is SQVTM and CDR2 ANQGSEA. The germline V and J ends were trimmed by 4 bases and 5 bases, with 16 bases remaining between them. For the CDR3, the DNA is TGCAGCGTTGTAACGGTGCTGTCAGTAGATACGCAGTATTTT. This encodes CSVVTVLSVDTQYF.

The chain combines TRBV6-1 with TRBJ1-4, with TRBD1 matching 8 bases. Unmatched junction bases numbered 5, after V lost 6 bases and J lost 2 bases. Germline V CDR1 and CDR2: MNHNS, SASEGT. The CDR3 consists of 15 residues. For the CDR3, the DNA is TGTGCCAGCAGAAAGAGACAGGGGACTAATGAAAAACTGTTTTTT. This codes for CASRKRQGTNEKLFF.

This chain joins TRBV4-1 and TRBJ2-1, with a weak D call TRBD2 (5 bases). The CDR3 length is 16 residues. Germline assignment: CDR1 MGHRA and CDR2 YSYEKL. With 3 bases removed from V and 0 bases from J, the gap between germline ends came to 12 bases. For the CDR3, the DNA is TGCGCCAGCAGCCAGGAGGCGGAAAGCTCCTACAATGAGCAGTTCTTC. Its translation: CASSQEAESSYNEQFF.

V usage is TRBV6-5 and J usage is TRBJ2-4; D is perhaps TRBD1 or TRBD2 (5 bases each). This CDR3 comprises 14 residues. Trimming cost V 0 bases and J 9 bases, with 12 bases left between them. Germline CDR1 and CDR2: MNHEY and SVGAGI. The CDR3 loop reads CASSYSEGFGIQYF. In DNA form, the CDR3 reads TGTGCCAGCAGTTACTCAGAGGGGTTTGGCATTCAGTACTTC.

The V call is TRBV28, the J call TRBJ2-7; no definite D call. Trimming took off 6 bases at V and 3 bases at J, with 24 bases between the two ends. CDR1 is MDHEN, CDR2 SYDVKM, per germline. This CDR3 has 17 amino acids. As DNA, the CDR3 is TGTGCCAGCAGCCCTCCATCCAGGCCGTGGTCCCTCTACGAGCAGTACTTC. As protein: CASSPPSRPWSLYEQYF. Full variable domain (outside the CDR3, taken from reference TRBV28 and TRBJ2-7): DVKVTQSSRYLVKRTGEKVFLECVQDMDHENMFWYRQDPGLGLRLIYFSYDVKMKEKGDIPEGYSVSREKKERFSLILESASTNQTSMYLCASSPPSRPWSLYEQYFGPGTRLTVT.

V usage is TRBV12-5 and J usage is TRBJ1-6; D gene uncertain. From germline, CDR1 is LGHNT and CDR2 FRNRAP. The CDR3 spans 15 residues. V was shortened by 0 bases and J by 5 bases, with 8 bases between the two germline ends. The CDR3 DNA is TGTGCTAGTGGTTTGGTACTCTGGGATAATTCACCCCTCCACTTT. As protein: CASGLVLWDNSPLHF.

This clone was detected only once. V and J are TRBV29-1 and TRBJ2-7; TRBD1 aligns across 9 bases. The CDR3 consists of 13 residues. The germline V gene has CDR1 SQVTM and CDR2 ANQGSEA. Trimming took 6 bases from V and 7 from J; bases not matched to a gene: 10. The DNA for the CDR3 is TGCAGCGTACCACAGGGGGCAGGTAGGGAGCAGTACTTC. Its translation: CSVPQGAGREQYF.

This clone has just a few counts. The chain has TRBV2 and TRBJ1-2; 9 bases are shared with TRBD1. The V and J ends lost 2 bases and 5 bases, in that order; junction bases with no gene match: 6. The CDR3 is 15 residues long. CDR1 SNHLY and CDR2 FYNNEI come from the germline V gene. CDR3 sequence (DNA): TGTGCCAGCAGTGAATCCCGGACAGGGGTTTATGGCTACACCTTC. Protein product: CASSESRTGVYGYTF.

V is TRBV10-3 and J is TRBJ2-1, with D unclear. V lost 3 bases and J lost 2, with 5 bases in between. CDR1 is ENHRY and CDR2 is SYGVKD in the germline V gene. This CDR3 is 13 amino acids long. The CDR3: CAISEQTYNEQFF. CDR3 DNA: TGTGCCATCAGTGAACAGACCTACAATGAGCAGTTCTTC.

V usage is TRBV11-3 and J usage is TRBJ2-5, with 12 nucleotides matching TRBD2. The CDR3 consists of 16 residues. J lost 5 bases, V lost 1 base, and 5 bases had no gene match. Germline CDR1 reads SGHNT; CDR2 reads YENEEA. CDR3 residues: CASSLVTSGRTETQYF. The CDR3 region has the DNA TGTGCCAGCAGCTTAGTAACTAGCGGGAGGACGGAGACCCAGTACTTC.

The chain links TRBV5-1 to TRBJ2-7; D possibly corresponds to TRBD2 (7 bases). Germline CDR1 and CDR2: SGHRS and YFSETQ. The V and J ends lost 5 bases and 3 bases respectively, with 18 bases between them. There are 15 residues in the CDR3. This chain's CDR3 is CASRGGGGRDYEQYF. Here the CDR3 DNA reads TGCGCCAGCAGGGGAGGGGGGGGGAGAGACTACGAGCAGTACTTC. Using reference TRBV5-1 and TRBJ2-7 for the parts outside the CDR3, the full variable domain is KAGVTQTPRYLIKTRGQQVTLSCSPISGHRSVSWYQQTPGQGLQFLFEYFSETQRNKGNFPGRFSGRQFSNSRSEMNVSTLELGDSALYLCASRGGGGRDYEQYFGPGTRLTVT.

The J gene is TRBJ1-2, the V gene TRBV6-6; 8 nucleotides align to TRBD1. CDR3 length: 16 residues. V lost 4 bases to trimming and J lost 5 bases; unmatched junction nucleotides: 12. CDR1 MNHNY and CDR2 SVGAGI come from the germline V gene (reference sequence). CDR3 sequence reads: CASSSPGQGNVYGYTF. DNA for the CDR3: TGTGCCAGCAGTTCCCCCGGACAGGGAAATGTTTATGGCTACACCTTC.

The chain is built from TRBV6-5 and TRBJ1-3, with TRBD1 matching 7 bases. CDR1 is MNHEY, CDR2 SVGAGI, per germline. V lost 2 bases and J lost 0; bases outside the gene matches: 1. This CDR3 has 15 amino acids. The CDR3, as DNA: TGTGCCAGCAGTTACGACAGGGTCTCTGGAAACACCATATATTTT. Translating gives CASSYDRVSGNTIYF.

The CDR3 protein is CASSKSNGETQYF. DNA of the CDR3: TGTGCCAGTAGTAAGTCGAACGGCGAGACCCAGTACTTC. The chain has TRBV19 and TRBJ2-5; no reliable D call. This CDR3 spans 13 amino acids. Per the germline V gene, CDR1 is LNHDA and CDR2 is SQIVND (reference sequence). Trimming removed 4 bases at V and 5 bases at J, with 11 bases between.

This clone was observed once. The chain links TRBV21-1 to TRBJ2-2; the D call of TRBD2 is as the table states it, not checked on the DNA. TRBV21-1 is reported as a pseudogene. CDR3 length: 15 residues. As DNA, the CDR3 is TGTGCCAGCAGACTCCGGGGGAGAAGCACCGGGGAGCTGTTTTTT. Residues: CASRLRGRSTGELFF.

The J gene is TRBJ2-2, the V gene TRBV30; 13 nucleotides align to TRBD2. The CDR3 totals 16 residues. The germline V gene has CDR1 GTSNPN and CDR2 SVGIG (reference sequence). J lost 4 bases, V lost 2 bases, and 4 bases had no gene match. For the CDR3, the DNA is TGTGCCTGGAGTCAGGGACTAGCGGGACCCACCGGGGAGCTGTTTTTT. This encodes CAWSQGLAGPTGELFF.

The genes are TRBV27 and TRBJ1-2, with unresolved D. The CDR3 is 12 amino acids. V shed 8 bases and J shed 3 bases, with 10 bases lying between them. CDR1 is MNHEY and CDR2 is SMNVEV in the germline V gene (reference sequence). The CDR3 nucleotides are TGTGCCAGCTCCCAACCCCACTATGGCTACACCTTC. This gives the protein CASSQPHYGYTF.

This clone appeared a few times. V gene TRBV6-6 combines with J gene TRBJ2-2, with 9 bases fitting TRBD1. V shed 2 bases and J 7 bases; nucleotides not matched to a gene: 8. Germline V gene lookup returns CDR1 MNHNY and CDR2 SVGAGI (reference sequence). This CDR3 is built from 16 residues. CDR3 protein: CASSYREQGAGGELFF. For the CDR3, the DNA is TGTGCCAGCAGTTACCGGGAACAGGGGGCCGGCGGGGAGCTGTTTTTT.

The gene calls are TRBV7-8 and TRBJ1-5; D remains ambiguous. The CDR3 length is 14 residues. Germline-derived CDR1 and CDR2 are SGHVS and FQNEAQ. Deletions cut 5 bases from V and 4 bases from J, with 12 bases between. CDR3 DNA sequence: TGTGCCAGCAGCACGGTGGAGGTTAATCAGCCCCAGCATTTT. This translates into CASSTVEVNQPQHF.

V and J are TRBV28 and TRBJ2-7; 7 nucleotides line up with TRBD1. With 6 bases clipped from V and 4 bases from J, the junction kept 15 bases outside the gene matches. The CDR3 length is 16 residues. CDR1 and CDR2 (germline): MDHEN, SYDVKM. The CDR3 DNA reads as TGTGCCAGCAGATCCACTGCGGACAGGAGTAGTTACGAGCAGTACTTC. Amino acids: CASRSTADRSSYEQYF.

V usage is TRBV10-3 and J usage is TRBJ2-3; possible D gene TRBD2, 5 bases. Deletions cut 2 bases from V and 6 bases from J, with 6 bases between. Germline CDR1 and CDR2: ENHRY and SYGVKD. This CDR3 comprises 12 residues. The CDR3 nucleotides read TGTGCCATCAGTGAGACTAGGGATACGCAGTATTTT. Its protein is CAISETRDTQYF.

The rearrangement uses TRBV25-1 and TRBJ1-4; TRBD1 matches at 8 bases. This CDR3 spans 15 amino acids. The germline V gene has CDR1 MGHDK and CDR2 SYGVNS. Trimming took 4 bases from V and 8 from J; bases not matched to a gene: 9. The CDR3 here is CASSGGATGEEKLFF. The CDR3, as DNA: TGTGCCAGCAGTGGAGGGGCGACAGGGGAGGAAAAACTGTTTTTT.

This clone was recorded only once. The J gene is TRBJ2-2, the V gene TRBV30, with unresolved D. The CDR3 sequence is 15 residues long. Trimming pared 7 bases from V and 1 base from J, leaving 16 bases between. The V gene's germline CDR1 is GTSNPN and CDR2 SVGIG (reference sequence). CDR3 protein: CASAGPPRNTGELFF. Here the CDR3 DNA reads TGTGCCTCGGCCGGCCCACCCCGGAACACCGGGGAGCTGTTTTTT.